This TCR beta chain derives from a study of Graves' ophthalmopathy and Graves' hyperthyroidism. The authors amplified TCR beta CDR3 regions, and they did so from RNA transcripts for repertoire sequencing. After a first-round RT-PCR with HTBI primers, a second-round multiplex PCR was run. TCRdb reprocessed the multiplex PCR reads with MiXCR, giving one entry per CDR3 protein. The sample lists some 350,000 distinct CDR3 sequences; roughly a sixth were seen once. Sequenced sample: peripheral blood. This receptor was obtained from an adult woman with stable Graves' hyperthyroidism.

The CDR3 here is CASSVIQGGYEQYF. DNA of the CDR3: TGCGCCAGCAGCGTCATACAGGGGGGTTACGAGCAGTACTTC. The chain employs TRBV5-1 and TRBJ2-7; the match to TRBD1 covers 8 bases. V lost 4 bases to trimming and J lost 4 bases; unmatched junction nucleotides: 7. The germline V gene encodes CDR1 SGHRS and CDR2 YFSETQ. The CDR3 covers 14 residues.